This TCR beta chain derives from a study of blood T cells in healthy people across ages. General observations from the study: Fewer expanded clones and more diversity marked long-lived versus aged donors.

This clonotype has a single count. Its target is not known. PCR was performed a second time for about 7 to 11 cycles using a sample-barcoded 5' primer and a J-beta primer mix. One entry per CDR3 protein results from TCRdb running MiXCR on the 5' RACE reads. This table holds over 700,000 distinct CDR3 sequences, approximately 55% found once. This CDR3 contains 15 residues. Germline values: CDR1 SGHRS, CDR2 YFSETQ. Trimming stripped 4 bases from V and 1 base from J, with 14 bases between. The receptor's source is a man older than 75 in good health. Sample: blood. The chain joins TRBV5-1 to TRBJ1-1; TRBD1 is a possible D gene (5 bases). CDR3 nucleotides: TGCGCCAGCAGCCCGGACTGGGGCGGGAACACTGAAGCTTTCTTT. Protein: CASSPDWGGNTEAFF.